This TCR beta chain derives from a study of neoadjuvant anti-PD-1 for oral cavity cancer. Sequencing used immunoSEQ multiplex PCR; TCRdb keeps in-frame clones, though not all of them. The data show 14,000 or so clones, roughly 77% seen once. This clone was recorded once. The time point denotes: after neoadjuvant nivolumab, at surgical resection. Patients had HPV-negative, locally advanced oral cavity squamous cell carcinoma. PBMCs were not maintained or expanded in culture before analysis. The starting material was PBMCs, obtained after nivolumab (anti-PD-1) treatment. The sequence derives from a person aged 35-79 years with oral cavity squamous cell carcinoma.

In DNA form, the CDR3 reads TGTGCCAGCAGCGTAGGCCGACTCACAGACATTCAGTACTTC. It encodes CASSVGRLTDIQYF. J is TRBJ2-4 and V is TRBV9; D gene uncertain. The germline V and J ends were trimmed by 0 bases and 8 bases, with 12 bases remaining between them. This CDR3 has 14 residues. Germline-derived CDR1 and CDR2 are SGDLS and YYNGEE.